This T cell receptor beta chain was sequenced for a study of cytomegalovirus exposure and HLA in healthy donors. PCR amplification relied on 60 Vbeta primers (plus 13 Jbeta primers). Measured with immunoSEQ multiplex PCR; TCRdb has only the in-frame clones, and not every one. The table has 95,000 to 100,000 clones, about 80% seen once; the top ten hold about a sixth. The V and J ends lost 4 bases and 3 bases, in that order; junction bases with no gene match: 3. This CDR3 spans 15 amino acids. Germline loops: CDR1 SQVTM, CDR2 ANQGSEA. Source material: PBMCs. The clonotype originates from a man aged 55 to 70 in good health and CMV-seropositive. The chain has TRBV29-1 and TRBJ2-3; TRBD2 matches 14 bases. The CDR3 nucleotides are TGCAGCGTTGGACTAGCGGGGGGGTTTACAGATACGCAGTATTTT. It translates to CSVGLAGGFTDTQYF.